This entry lists 9 T cell receptor beta chains sequenced from one sample in a study of T cell responses to AZD1222 COVID-19 vaccine. Using immunoSEQ multiplex PCR, the repertoire was profiled, and TCRdb retains in-frame clones only, with some absent. The sample yields some 170,000 clones, roughly 94% seen once. Source: peripheral blood, taken 28 days after the second AZD1222 dose. These receptor sequences come from an adult who received the AZD1222 COVID-19 vaccine.

The CDR3 loop reads CASSVAPGLAGEQYF. Written as DNA, the CDR3 is TGTGCCAGCAGCGTAGCCCCAGGACTAGCTGGCGAGCAGTACTTC. The chain recombines TRBV9 with TRBJ2-7; 8 bases are a match to TRBD2. The CDR3 extends over 15 amino acids. V lost 0 bases, J lost 6 bases, and 8 bases stayed unmatched. The germline V gene encodes CDR1 SGDLS and CDR2 YYNGEE.

The chain recombines TRBV28 with TRBJ2-1; the D gene is possibly TRBD2 (6 bases). Germline lookup yields CDR1 MDHEN and CDR2 SYDVKM. The CDR3 runs to 15 residues. Trimming stripped 7 bases from V and 1 base from J, with 14 bases between. CDR3 nucleotide sequence: TGTGCCAGCACAACCCCGGGAGCTTCCTACAATGAGCAGTTCTTC. Its translation: CASTTPGASYNEQFF. The whole variable domain, filled in from reference TRBV28 and TRBJ2-1, reads DVKVTQSSRYLVKRTGEKVFLECVQDMDHENMFWYRQDPGLGLRLIYFSYDVKMKEKGDIPEGYSVSREKKERFSLILESASTNQTSMYLCASTTPGASYNEQFFGPGTRLTVL.

The chain combines TRBV28 with TRBJ1-3, with TRBD1 identical over 7 bases. V shed 4 bases and J 1 base; nucleotides not matched to a gene: 16. This CDR3 has 19 amino acids. Germline V lookup: CDR1 MDHEN, CDR2 SYDVKM. The CDR3 loop is CASSSGQASWIYSGNTIYF. CDR3 sequence (DNA): TGTGCCAGCAGTTCAGGACAGGCAAGTTGGATCTATTCTGGAAACACCATATATTTT.

The chain carries TRBV5-1 and TRBJ1-4, with a tentative D call TRBD1 (6 bases). The CDR3 runs to 15 residues. Germline V gene sequence: CDR1 SGHRS, CDR2 YFSETQ. CDR3 in DNA: TGCGCGCTGCTGGGGACATCCCCTTGTTATGAAAAACTGTTTTTT. As protein: CALLGTSPCYEKLFF.

The V gene is TRBV29-1, the J gene TRBJ1-4, with TRBD1 matching over 10 bases. J was trimmed by 7 bases and V by 6 bases; bases with no gene match: 14. Germline values: CDR1 SQVTM, CDR2 ANQGSEA. The CDR3 length is 16 residues. The CDR3 sequence: CSVDGQGDLRGEKLFF. The CDR3 DNA follows: TGCAGCGTAGACGGACAGGGGGACCTTCGGGGTGAAAAACTGTTTTTT. Full variable domain (outside the CDR3, taken from reference TRBV29-1 and TRBJ1-4): SAVISQKPSRDICQRGTSLTIQCQVDSQVTMMFWYRQQPGQSLTLIATANQGSEATYESGFVIDKFPISRPNLTFSTLTVSNMSPEDSSIYLCSVDGQGDLRGEKLFFGSGTQLSVL.

This clone was observed a handful of times. This sequence joins TRBV2 and TRBJ2-5; D ambiguous. Per the germline V gene, CDR1 is SNHLY and CDR2 is FYNNEI. V was trimmed by 2 bases and J by 3 bases, leaving 4 bases between them. The CDR3 is 12 residues long. In nucleotides, the CDR3 is TGTGCCAGCAGTGAAACAGAAGAGACCCAGTACTTC. This translates into CASSETEETQYF. Variable domain in full (rest from reference TRBV2 and TRBJ2-5): EPEVTQTPSHQVTQMGQEVILRCVPISNHLYFYWYRQILGQKVEFLVSFYNNEISEKSEIFDDQFSVERPDGSNFTLKIRSTKLEDSAMYFCASSETEETQYFGPGTRLLVL.

The chain joins TRBV19 to TRBJ2-1; TRBD1 agrees at 8 bases. The CDR3 runs to 15 residues. The germline CDR1 and CDR2 sequences are LNHDA and SQIVND (reference sequence). Germline trimming cut 7 bases from V and 4 bases from J; bases unmatched to any gene: 9. The CDR3 protein is CASTPGTGGYNEQFF. The CDR3 DNA follows: TGTGCCAGTACCCCCGGGACAGGTGGGTACAATGAGCAGTTCTTC.

The J gene is TRBJ1-3, the V gene TRBV3-1 (or the pseudogene TRBV3-2); no clear D. The CDR3 sequence is 14 residues long. Germline V lookup: CDR1 LGHDT, CDR2 YNNKEL (reference sequence). Trimming shortened V by 3 bases and J by 1 base, and 7 bases separated the two germline ends. The CDR3 protein is CASSQQLSGNTIYF. The CDR3 DNA sequence: TGTGCCAGCAGCCAGCAATTATCTGGAAACACCATATATTTT.

The V call is TRBV6-5, the J call TRBJ2-2; D unresolved. This CDR3 spans 11 amino acids. Germline CDR1 is MNHEY and CDR2 is SVGAGI. V was cut by 7 bases and J by 7 bases, with 7 bases left in between. The CDR3 DNA is TGTGCCAGCACAAGTTTCGGGGAGCTGTTTTTT. Amino acid sequence: CASTSFGELFF.